One T cell receptor beta chain is described in this entry. The antigen remains undetermined. Patients included in sequencing had previously demonstrated CD8+CD57+ cell expansion by flow cytometry. Each patient had severe acquired aplastic anemia. The sample comes from a study of CD8+CD57+ T cells in acquired aplastic anemia. General study points: Shared by patients and controls, roughly 28 CD8+ CDR3s were abundant in patients.

Genomic DNA provided the template from which TCR beta VDJ and CDR3 profiles were obtained. Via MiXCR, TCRdb re-called the reads, giving one row per CDR3 protein. The sample contains 130,000 or so distinct CDR3 sequences, 45% to 60% of which appear only once. The origin of this receptor is a human donor with aplastic anemia. The source material was sorted CD4+, CD8+, or CD8+CD57+ T cells (not recorded which) from PBMCs.

The CDR3 DNA follows: TGTGCCAGCAGCTTAGGCGTGGGGCGCAACTATGGCTACACCTTC. Translation gives CASSLGVGRNYGYTF. The chain recombines TRBV7-6 with TRBJ1-2, with a weak D call TRBD1 (5 bases). Germline assignment: CDR1 SGHVS and CDR2 FNYEAQ. CDR3 length equals 15 residues. With 1 base removed from V and 2 bases from J, the gap between germline ends came to 11 bases.